This T cell receptor (beta chain) was recovered during a study of somatic mutations in cytotoxic T cells in rheumatoid arthritis. Study findings and constraints: Multiple comparisons were not accounted for in the slight TRBV07 underrepresentation seen in rheumatoid arthritis patients. Neither rheumatoid arthritis patients nor age-matched healthy controls had significantly different CD8+ T-cell clonality from the other group.

In its sample, this clone was seen once. Its antigen is as yet unknown. Only in-frame clones appear in the TCRdb table, and some are missing; sequencing was by immunoSEQ multiplex PCR. The table lists tens of thousands of clones, about 81% of them singletons. From germline, CDR1 is MGHRA and CDR2 YSYEKL. With 1 base removed from V and 3 bases from J, the gap between germline ends came to 9 bases. The CDR3 spans 14 residues. The sequenced sample was CD8+ T cells sorted from blood. The receptor was isolated from a man aged 45-60 years in good health. The V and J genes are TRBV4-1 and TRBJ1-2, with D hard to call. The CDR3 protein is CASSQVDGDYGYTF. DNA of the CDR3: TGCGCCAGCAGCCAAGTAGACGGGGACTATGGCTACACCTTC.